This paragraph reports one T cell receptor beta chain. The sample comes from a study of response to subunit inactivated influenza vaccine. In TCRdb, the RT-PCR reads were re-called with MiXCR into one record per CDR3 protein. Of about 570,000 distinct CDR3 sequences listed, over 9% are singletons. CDR3 size: 13 residues. Trimming took 0 bases from V and 8 from J, leaving 9 bases between them. CDR1 and CDR2 from the germline V gene are SGHRS and YFSETQ. These same data were also listed under a study on T cells expressing NK-cell markers. That source notes: TCR beta cDNA was generated via 5'RACE template switching incorporating UMIs.

Sequenced here: PBMCs from blood, sampled on the day of vaccination. The TCR originated in a man in his fifties or sixties who received an inactivated influenza vaccine. The V and J genes are TRBV5-1 and TRBJ2-1; D not certain. CDR3 in DNA: TGCGCCAGCAGCTTGGGCCACGCCGATGAGCAGTTCTTC. Its translation is CASSLGHADEQFF.